This T cell receptor beta chain was obtained from a study of blood T cell repertoires in COVID-19. Study-wide context: T cells, B-cell-depleted T cells, or PBMCs provided the cDNA or gDNA that served as material.

Method: immunoSEQ multiplex PCR; TCRdb's copy keeps in-frame clones and lacks some. The sample has 150,000 to 200,000 clones; more than 65% are singletons. Residents of about two dozen US areas, aged roughly 18 to 90 years, made up the participants. J lost 4 bases, V lost 3 bases, and 7 bases had no gene match. Germline CDR1 ENHRY, CDR2 SYGVKD. There are 17 residues in the CDR3. The sequence derives from a man aged 50 or older who had recovered from COVID-19. The chain joins TRBV10-3 to TRBJ2-2; 11 nucleotides line up with TRBD2. Sequences were obtained from PBMCs or T cells enriched from blood (not recorded which). CDR3 protein: CAISDSSGRASTGELFF. CDR3 nucleotides: TGTGCCATCAGTGATAGTAGCGGGAGGGCGAGCACCGGGGAGCTGTTTTTT.